These 31 T cell receptor beta chains share one sample of origin, sequenced in a study of breast tumors, draining lymph nodes, adjacent tissues. TCRdb re-called the multiplex PCR reads with MiXCR, one entry per CDR3 protein. This table has approximately 100,000 distinct CDR3 sequences, 20% to 25% appearing once. Axillary draining lymph nodes of breast cancer patients supplied the node samples. The sequenced sample consisted of axillary lymph node tissue. These receptors all stem from a female donor with breast cancer. Some clones in this sample may be carry-over from other donors' samples.

This clonotype was detected many times. The gene calls are TRBV2 and TRBJ1-2; D is possibly TRBD1 (5 bases). Trimming took 8 bases from V and 4 from J, leaving 14 bases between them. CDR1 and CDR2 (germline): SNHLY, FYNNEI. This CDR3 is 13 amino acids long. This CDR3 is CASGEPTGYGYTF. The CDR3 region has the DNA TGTGCCAGCGGCGAACCAACAGGCTATGGCTACACCTTC.

Points on this clonotype: A much larger clone lies one base from this, so it may be a read error. This rearrangement joins TRBV25-1 to TRBJ2-2; the match to TRBD2 covers 8 bases. The germline gives CDR1 MGHDK, CDR2 SYGVNS. The CDR3 length is 16 residues. CDR3 in amino acids: CASRRRGSGDTRELIF. DNA for the CDR3: TGTGCCAGCAGAAGAAGGGGTAGCGGGGACACCAGGGAGCTGATTTTT.

A word on this clonotype: This may stem from a read error, because a much larger clone lies one nucleotide away. V usage is TRBV6-1 and J usage is TRBJ2-7, with a tentative D call TRBD1 (5 bases). This CDR3 is built from 18 residues. Trimming shortened V by 8 bases and J by 4 bases, and 30 bases separated the two germline ends. Per germline, CDR1 MNHNS and CDR2 SASEGT. CDR3 nucleotides: TGTGCCAGCGGTAGCCCGAAAATGGGGCGCCGAATCGGGTACGAGCAGTACTTC. It specifies CASGSPKMGRRIGYEQYF.

There are many counts of this clonotype. The chain carries TRBV30 and TRBJ1-3; D gene ambiguous. The CDR3 is 12 amino acids. Germline loops: CDR1 GTSNPN, CDR2 SVGIG (reference sequence). Trimming stripped 3 bases from V and 0 bases from J, with 3 bases between. CDR3: CAWRGSGNTIYF. The CDR3 DNA is TGTGCCTGGAGGGGCTCTGGAAACACCATATATTTT.

In this sample, this clonotype turned up many times. The chain joins TRBV9 to TRBJ2-1, with TRBD1 as a possible D gene (6 bases). V lost 0 bases and J lost 2, with 6 bases in between. The CDR3 runs 14 residues. Germline loops: CDR1 SGDLS, CDR2 YYNGEE. DNA of the CDR3: TGTGCCAGCAGCGTAGGACAGGCCTACAATGAGCAGTTCTTC. This sequence encodes CASSVGQAYNEQFF.

This clonotype was counted ten times or more. This chain connects TRBV5-5 to TRBJ1-3; D gene unclear. The V gene lost 1 base and the J gene lost 7 bases, with 12 bases spanning the gap. Germline CDR1 reads SGHKS; CDR2 reads YYEKEE (reference sequence). The CDR3 covers 14 residues. The CDR3 DNA reads as TGTGCCAGCAGCTTGAATGACCCACCTAACACCATATATTTT. This encodes CASSLNDPPNTIYF.

In its sample, this clonotype was seen many times. The chain recombines TRBV10-3 with TRBJ1-3, with D tentatively TRBD1 (5 bases). The CDR3 covers 14 residues. V dropped 6 bases and J dropped 4 bases, with 13 bases sitting between them. CDR1 and CDR2 (germline): ENHRY, SYGVKD. The CDR3 protein is CAISGTDVGNTIYF. The CDR3 nucleotides read TGTGCCATCAGCGGGACGGACGTAGGAAACACCATATATTTT.

This clonotype was counted between two and nine times. The chain links TRBV6-1 to TRBJ2-3; 13 positions agree with TRBD2. The germline gives CDR1 MNHNS, CDR2 SASEGT. Losses at the gene ends were 6 bases for V and 1 base for J; bases not matched to a gene: 10. The CDR3 extends over 18 amino acids. Here the CDR3 DNA reads TGTGCCAGCAGACGAACTAGCGGGAGGGCCGGTGGCACAGATACGCAGTATTTT. It codes for CASRRTSGRAGGTDTQYF.

Remarks on this clonotype: At one end the junction does not follow the germline gene, possibly because of a read error. J is TRBJ2-7 and V is TRBV12-3 or TRBV12-4, with 7 positions matching TRBD1. CDR3 length equals 13 residues. The chain's CDR3 is CASSPGTVYEQHF. The CDR3, as DNA: TGTGCTAGCAGCCCCGGGACAGTCTACGAGCAGCACTTC.

This clonotype has at least ten counts. The chain links TRBV7-2 to TRBJ2-1, with D hard to call. The CDR3 is made up of 14 amino acids. V dropped 5 bases and J dropped 5 bases, with 13 bases sitting between them. Germline V gene data show CDR1 as SGHTA and CDR2 as FQGNSA. The chain's CDR3 is CASSPDEAHNEQFF. The CDR3 DNA reads TGTGCCAGCAGCCCAGATGAGGCACACAATGAGCAGTTCTTC.

This clonotype was found many times. V usage is TRBV29-1 and J usage is TRBJ1-2; 10 bases map to TRBD1. Per germline, CDR1 SQVTM and CDR2 ANQGSEA. This CDR3 has 16 amino acids. After removal of 4 bases from V and 4 bases from J, the junction contained 12 bases not matched to a gene. CDR3 in amino acids: CSVGGTGESSTYGYTF. The DNA of the CDR3 is TGCAGCGTTGGGGGGACAGGGGAAAGTTCCACCTATGGCTACACCTTC.

As to this clonotype: The junction departs from the called germline gene at one end, perhaps through a read error. This chain connects TRBV7-8 to TRBJ2-1; D not certain. The CDR3 loop spans 15 amino acids. Per the germline V gene, CDR1 is SGHVS and CDR2 is FQNEAQ. The CDR3 region has the DNA TGTGCCAGCCTAGGACGGCTCAGCTCCTATAATGAGCAGTTCTTC. Residues: CASLGRLSSYNEQFF. Full variable domain (outside the CDR3, taken from reference TRBV7-8 and TRBJ2-1): GAGVSQSPRYKVAKRGQDVALRCDPISGHVSLFWYQQALGQGPEFLTYFQNEAQLDKSGLPSDRFFAERPEGSVSTLKIQRTQQEDSAVYLCASLGRLSSYNEQFFGPGTRLTVL.

Many counts were recorded for this clonotype. The V gene is TRBV19, the J gene TRBJ2-5; 9 bases fit TRBD1. Germline values: CDR1 LNHDA, CDR2 SQIVND (reference sequence). The CDR3 runs to 14 residues. V shed 6 bases, J shed 4 bases, and the junction held 6 bases outside the gene matches. CDR3 nucleotides: TGTGCCAGTAGCTTAGACAGGGGGGCAGAGACCCAGTACTTC. It is translated as CASSLDRGAETQYF.

This clonotype has a count of ten or more. The chain has TRBV29-1 and TRBJ2-3; perhaps TRBD2 as D (7 bases). The CDR3 runs 13 residues. V lost 4 bases and J 3 bases, leaving 11 bases between the germline ends. Germline V lookup: CDR1 SQVTM, CDR2 ANQGSEA. The CDR3 nucleotides are TGCAGCGTTGGAGCGGGACAAACAGATACGCAGTATTTT. Residues: CSVGAGQTDTQYF.

Comments on this clonotype: Given a much more abundant clone one base away, this may be a read error. This chain joins TRBV2 and TRBJ1-5, with D tentatively TRBD1 (5 bases). The germline V gene has CDR1 SNHLY and CDR2 FYNNEI. CDR3 length equals 15 residues. CDR3 region: CASRGVGYANQPRHF. CDR3 sequence (DNA): TGTGCCAGCAGGGGGGTTGGGTACGCCAATCAGCCCCGGCATTTT.

V usage is TRBV29-1 and J usage is TRBJ1-1; D call uncertain. Trimming shortened V by 0 bases and J by 1 base, and 12 bases separated the two germline ends. CDR3 length equals 15 residues. Germline lookup yields CDR1 SQVTM and CDR2 ANQGSEA. CDR3 sequence: CSVEDRLGGNTEAFF. CDR3 DNA sequence: TGCAGCGTTGAAGATCGGCTCGGAGGGAACACTGAAGCTTTCTTT.

This clonotype was seen repeatedly, ten times or more. The gene calls are TRBV19 and TRBJ1-2; no reliable D call. CDR3 size: 11 residues. V lost 5 bases and J lost 0, with 1 base in between. From germline, CDR1 is LNHDA and CDR2 SQIVND (reference sequence). This CDR3 is CASSANYGYTF. The CDR3 bases are TGTGCCAGTAGTGCTAACTATGGCTACACCTTC. Supplemented by reference TRBV19 and TRBJ1-2, the full variable domain reads DGGITQSPKYLFRKEGQNVTLSCEQNLNHDAMYWYRQDPGQGLRLIYYSQIVNDFQKGDIAEGYSVSREKKESFPLTVTSAQKNPTAFYLCASSANYGYTFGSGTRLTVV.

Ten or more counts support this clonotype. In DNA form, the CDR3 reads TGTGCCAGCAGCTTGCAGGGTTTCGATGGCTACACCTTC. This sequence encodes CASSLQGFDGYTF. The chain employs TRBV7-9 and TRBJ1-2, with a possible D match to TRBD1 (5 bases). Trimming removed 3 bases at V and 6 bases at J, with 11 bases between. Germline CDR1 is SEHNR and CDR2 is FQNEAQ (reference sequence). The CDR3 consists of 13 residues.

On this clonotype itself: This may come from a read error, since a much larger clone is one base off. The chain employs TRBV27 and TRBJ1-2; 8 bases align to TRBD1. Germline V gives CDR1 MNHEY, CDR2 SMNVEV (reference sequence). The CDR3 is 17 residues long. CDR3 loop: CAGSLGPGQASNYGYTF. The CDR3 DNA sequence: TGTGCCGGCAGTTTAGGTCCGGGACAGGCATCTAACTATGGCTACACCTTC.

The V call is TRBV3-1, the J call TRBJ1-4; D is possibly TRBD1 (6 bases). Trimming shortened V by 6 bases and J by 4 bases, and 15 bases separated the two germline ends. The CDR3 covers 15 residues. The germline CDR1 and CDR2 sequences are LGHDT and YNNKEL (reference sequence). The CDR3, as DNA: TGTGCCAGCAGGCTGCGGGGGACAATTAATGAAAAACTGTTTTTT. It encodes CASRLRGTINEKLFF.

In its sample, this clonotype was seen many times. The chain carries TRBV2 and TRBJ1-2; no definite D call. From germline, CDR1 is SNHLY and CDR2 FYNNEI. Trimming took off 10 bases at V and 8 bases at J, with 32 bases between the two ends. The CDR3 contains 17 residues. The CDR3 DNA is TGTGCCACCATGAAATCCCTGATACTCGGGCCAACGCCGGGCTACACCTTC. This encodes CATMKSLILGPTPGYTF.

The V gene is TRBV28, the J gene TRBJ2-5, with 9 bases aligning to TRBD2. The germline CDR1 and CDR2 sequences are MDHEN and SYDVKM. This CDR3 has 16 residues. The ends lost 3 bases at V and 7 bases at J; junction bases unmatched: 12. DNA for the CDR3: TGTGCCAGCAGTTTCTCCCCGGTAGCGGGGGCCGGGACCCAGTACTTC. Protein sequence: CASSFSPVAGAGTQYF.

The V and J genes are TRBV4-1 and TRBJ2-2, with D unresolved. Trimming removed 1 base from V and 4 bases from J, with 10 bases in between. The CDR3 spans 15 residues. The germline V gene encodes CDR1 MGHRA and CDR2 YSYEKL. The CDR3 region has the DNA TGCGCCAGCAGCCAAGCCTGGGGTGGCACCGGGGAGCTGTTTTTT. It codes for CASSQAWGGTGELFF.

This clonotype was counted only a few times. Mismatch with germline at one junction end may stem from a read error. The rearrangement links TRBV11-2 to TRBJ2-3; perhaps TRBD2 as D (5 bases). Germline CDR1 is SGHAT and CDR2 is FQNNGV. The CDR3 length is 14 residues. The CDR3 is CASRPGLSTDAQYF. The CDR3 DNA follows: TGTGCCAGCAGACCCGGACTGAGCACAGATGCGCAGTATTTT.

Ten or more counts support this clonotype. This chain joins TRBV20-1 and TRBJ2-5, with D unresolved. The CDR3 contains 13 residues. CDR1 and CDR2 (germline): DFQATT, SNEGSKA (reference sequence). Trimming stripped 1 base from V and 3 bases from J, with 9 bases between. The CDR3: CSARGAGKETQYF. Written as DNA, the CDR3 is TGCAGTGCTAGAGGGGCTGGGAAAGAGACCCAGTACTTC.

The sample holds many counts of this clonotype. The chain has TRBV2 and TRBJ1-3; 8 bases match TRBD1. Per the germline V gene, CDR1 is SNHLY and CDR2 is FYNNEI. Unmatched junction bases numbered 15, after V lost 8 bases and J lost 3 bases. The CDR3 runs 17 residues. In DNA form, the CDR3 reads TGTGCCAGCGGGCCGGGACAGGTCATAAGTAGTGGAAACACCATATATTTT. Translation gives CASGPGQVISSGNTIYF. Full variable domain (rest looked up from reference TRBV2 and TRBJ1-3): EPEVTQTPSHQVTQMGQEVILRCVPISNHLYFYWYRQILGQKVEFLVSFYNNEISEKSEIFDDQFSVERPDGSNFTLKIRSTKLEDSAMYFCASGPGQVISSGNTIYFGEGSWLTVV.

This clonotype has a count of ten or more. The chain uses TRBV6-5 and TRBJ2-7; D is undetermined. CDR3 length: 15 amino acids. V lost 2 bases and J lost 2, with 13 bases in between. Germline V CDR1 and CDR2: MNHEY, SVGAGI. The CDR3 here is CASSYRLAGAYEQYF. CDR3 DNA sequence: TGTGCCAGCAGTTACAGGTTGGCCGGAGCCTACGAGCAGTACTTC.

This clonotype was detected ten times or more. The chain is built from TRBV7-9 and TRBJ2-1, with no clear D. Germline V gene sequence: CDR1 SEHNR, CDR2 FQNEAQ (reference sequence). There are 12 residues in the CDR3. Trimming removed 6 bases from V and 1 base from J, with 4 bases in between. DNA for the CDR3: TGTGCCAGCAGTATTTCCTACAATGAGCAGTTCTTC. Translating gives CASSISYNEQFF.

V gene TRBV4-2 combines with J gene TRBJ1-1; D possibly corresponds to TRBD1 (5 bases). The germline CDR1 and CDR2 sequences are LGHNA and YNFKEQ. The CDR3 has 16 amino acids. V lost 1 base to trimming and J lost 8 bases, with 20 bases between them. DNA for the CDR3: TGTGCCAGCAGCCAAGCGGTGGCAGTCCCTGGGGCGGAAGCTTTCTTT. Its protein is CASSQAVAVPGAEAFF.

The rearrangement links TRBV6-2 or TRBV6-3 to TRBJ2-1, with 8 bases lining up with TRBD2. CDR1 MNHEY and CDR2 SVGEGT come from the germline V gene. V was clipped by 4 bases and J by 6 bases; unmatched bases: 2. This CDR3 contains 13 residues. CDR3 coding DNA: TGTGCCAGCAGTTGGCTAGCGGGCAATGAGCAGTTCTTC. Protein product: CASSWLAGNEQFF.

This clonotype has a count of ten or more. The rearrangement joins TRBV24-1 to TRBJ2-1; unclear D gene. V was cut by 3 bases and J by 5 bases, with 10 bases left in between. Germline V lookup: CDR1 KGHDR, CDR2 SFDVKD. CDR3 length equals 14 residues. CDR3 sequence: CATSDRSRNNEQFF. In DNA, the CDR3 is TGTGCCACCAGTGATAGAAGTCGGAACAATGAGCAGTTCTTC.